This section outlines one T cell receptor beta chain sequence together with its context. CDR3 size: 15 residues. Germline CDR1 and CDR2: SGHAT and FQNNGV. V was trimmed by 4 bases and J by 3 bases, leaving 16 bases between them. The second PCR ran roughly 7 to 12 cycles with a sample-barcoded 5' primer and J-beta primers. TCRdb redid the calling of the 5' RACE reads with MiXCR, one entry per CDR3 protein. The sample consists of about 1.4 million distinct CDR3 sequences, approximately 59% of them appearing once. These data belong to a study of blood T cells in healthy people across ages. The TCR was taken from a man aged 18 to 29 in good health. Sequenced material: blood. The chain combines TRBV11-2 with TRBJ2-7; D gene uncertain. In DNA form, the CDR3 reads TGTGCCAGCAGCTGGAGTGACGGCCGAATCTACGAGCAGTACTTC. This codes for CASSWSDGRIYEQYF.